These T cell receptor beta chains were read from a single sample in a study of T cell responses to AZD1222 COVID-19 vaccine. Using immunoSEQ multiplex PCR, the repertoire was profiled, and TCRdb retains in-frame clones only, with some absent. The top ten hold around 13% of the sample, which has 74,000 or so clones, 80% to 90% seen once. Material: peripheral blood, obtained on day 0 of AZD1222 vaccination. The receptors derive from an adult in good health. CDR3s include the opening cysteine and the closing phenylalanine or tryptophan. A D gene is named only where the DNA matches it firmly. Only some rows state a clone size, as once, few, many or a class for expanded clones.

CDR3nt: TGTGCCAGCAGTTATACAGGGGGCTATGGCTACACCTTC
CDR3aa: CASSYTGGYGYTF
abundance: .
j_gene: TRBJ1-2
d_gene: TRBD1
v_gene: TRBV6-2/TRBV6-3

CDR3nt: TGTGCCAGAAGCTATTCAGGGAATTCACCCCTCCACTTT
CDR3aa: CARSYSGNSPLHF
abundance: once
j_gene: TRBJ1-6
d_gene: .
v_gene: TRBV5-3

CDR3nt: TGTGCCAGCAGCGCGATTGGGCTACATACGCAGTATTTT
CDR3aa: CASSAIGLHTQYF
abundance: .
j_gene: TRBJ2-3
d_gene: .
v_gene: TRBV14

CDR3nt: TGTGCCATCAGTGAGGCTCCCCAGGGGAGCGCTGGGGCCAACGTCCTGACTTTC
CDR3aa: CAISEAPQGSAGANVLTF
abundance: .
j_gene: TRBJ2-6
d_gene: .
v_gene: TRBV10-3

CDR3nt: TGTGCCAGCAGCCTAACGTCAGGAGAGACCCAGTACTTC
CDR3aa: CASSLTSGETQYF
abundance: .
j_gene: TRBJ2-5
d_gene: .
v_gene: TRBV11-2

CDR3nt: TGTGCCAGCAGTTACGGGTTACTTGCAACTAATGAAAAACTGTTTTTT
CDR3aa: CASSYGLLATNEKLFF
abundance: .
j_gene: TRBJ1-4
d_gene: .
v_gene: TRBV6-5

CDR3nt: TGCGCCAGCAGCTACGGATACACAGGCAGCCTCTCCTACGAGCAGTACTTC
CDR3aa: CASSYGYTGSLSYEQYF
abundance: .
j_gene: TRBJ2-7
d_gene: .
v_gene: TRBV5-1

CDR3nt: TGTGCCAGCAGTTTGCCCGGGACAGGGGGCGGTGGAAACACCATATATTTT
CDR3aa: CASSLPGTGGGGNTIYF
abundance: .
j_gene: TRBJ1-3
d_gene: TRBD1
v_gene: TRBV28

CDR3nt: TGTGCCAGCAGCACACGAGTTTCTTTCGAAGCCTACGAGCAGTACTTC
CDR3aa: CASSTRVSFEAYEQYF
abundance: .
j_gene: TRBJ2-7
d_gene: .
v_gene: TRBV7-2

CDR3nt: TGTGCCAGCAGTTACTCGATCGGAGAGCAGTTCTTC
CDR3aa: CASSYSIGEQFF
abundance: .
j_gene: TRBJ2-1
d_gene: .
v_gene: TRBV6-2/TRBV6-3

CDR3nt: TGTGCCAGCAGTTACTCTGGCGAATCTGGGGCCAACGTCCTGACTTTC
CDR3aa: CASSYSGESGANVLTF
abundance: .
j_gene: TRBJ2-6
d_gene: .
v_gene: TRBV6-5

CDR3nt: TGCGCCAGCAGCCAAGCTCTGAGCACTAGCACAGATACGCAGTATTTT
CDR3aa: CASSQALSTSTDTQYF
abundance: .
j_gene: TRBJ2-3
d_gene: .
v_gene: TRBV4-1

CDR3nt: TGTGCCAGCAGCTTCGGGGCCGGGACAGCATATGGCTACACCTTC
CDR3aa: CASSFGAGTAYGYTF
abundance: .
j_gene: TRBJ1-2
d_gene: TRBD1
v_gene: TRBV11-2

CDR3nt: TGTGCCAGCTCGACGGGACAGAGTCATCAGCCCCAGCATTTT
CDR3aa: CASSTGQSHQPQHF
abundance: .
j_gene: TRBJ1-5
d_gene: TRBD1
v_gene: TRBV18

CDR3nt: TGTGCCAGCAGGGGGGTGGCCGGCTGGAACGAGCAGTACTTC
CDR3aa: CASRGVAGWNEQYF
abundance: once
j_gene: TRBJ2-7
d_gene: .
v_gene: TRBV28

CDR3nt: TGTGCCAGCAGCTTGACTTCCGGCGGGGGAAACTATGGCTACACCTTC
CDR3aa: CASSLTSGGGNYGYTF
abundance: once
j_gene: TRBJ1-2
d_gene: .
v_gene: TRBV7-2

CDR3nt: TGTGCCAGCAGCCAAGACCAGGGACTCGGAAACACCATATATTTT
CDR3aa: CASSQDQGLGNTIYF
abundance: once
j_gene: TRBJ1-3
d_gene: .
v_gene: TRBV3-1/TRBV3-2

CDR3nt: TGCGCCAGCAGCCCCGGAGGGGGAGGAGAGCCCCAGCATTTT
CDR3aa: CASSPGGGGEPQHF
abundance: .
j_gene: TRBJ1-5
d_gene: .
v_gene: TRBV5-1

CDR3nt: TGCGCCAGCAGCCAAGATGGGGTTCAGCTAAGCGAGACCCAGTACTTC
CDR3aa: CASSQDGVQLSETQYF
abundance: .
j_gene: TRBJ2-5
d_gene: .
v_gene: TRBV4-3

CDR3nt: TGTGCCAGCAGCCCTTCGGGACAGCGAGGTTCACCCCTCCACTTT
CDR3aa: CASSPSGQRGSPLHF
abundance: once
j_gene: TRBJ1-6
d_gene: TRBD1
v_gene: TRBV7-9

CDR3nt: TGTGCCAGCAGTGAACGGCCGGGGAACACTGAAGCTTTCTTT
CDR3aa: CASSERPGNTEAFF
abundance: once
j_gene: TRBJ1-1
d_gene: .
v_gene: TRBV2

CDR3nt: TGTGCCAGCAGAAGGGCCAGAGAGTTGGGCGAGCAGTACTTC
CDR3aa: CASRRARELGEQYF
abundance: .
j_gene: TRBJ2-7
d_gene: .
v_gene: TRBV28

CDR3nt: TGTGCCAGCAGCTTATCTTTGGGACAGGCATACAATGAGCAGTTCTTC
CDR3aa: CASSLSLGQAYNEQFF
abundance: .
j_gene: TRBJ2-1
d_gene: TRBD1
v_gene: TRBV7-3

CDR3nt: TGTGCCAGCAGCGTAGGGGCGGGGGGAACCTACGAGCAGTACTTC
CDR3aa: CASSVGAGGTYEQYF
abundance: .
j_gene: TRBJ2-7
d_gene: TRBD2
v_gene: TRBV9

CDR3nt: TGTGCCGCAAGAAGCGGGGGGGCAACAGATACGCAGTATTTT
CDR3aa: CAARSGGATDTQYF
abundance: .
j_gene: TRBJ2-3
d_gene: TRBD2
v_gene: TRBV6-5

CDR3nt: TGTGCCAGCAGCCCCGCGGGTGGCTATGGCTACACCTTC
CDR3aa: CASSPAGGYGYTF
abundance: .
j_gene: TRBJ1-2
d_gene: .
v_gene: TRBV9

CDR3nt: TGTGCCAGCTCACCGAGGACAGGGAACTCTGGGGCCAACGTCCTGACTTTC
CDR3aa: CASSPRTGNSGANVLTF
abundance: .
j_gene: TRBJ2-6
d_gene: TRBD1
v_gene: TRBV18

CDR3nt: TGTGCCAGCAGTTACTCGATATTGCAGGGAAGAGGATCACCCCTCCACTTT
CDR3aa: CASSYSILQGRGSPLHF
abundance: .
j_gene: TRBJ1-6
d_gene: .
v_gene: TRBV6-2/TRBV6-3

CDR3nt: TGTGCCAGCAGCCCGAGCGGTCTCGTCGGGGAGCTGTTTTTT
CDR3aa: CASSPSGLVGELFF
abundance: .
j_gene: TRBJ2-2
d_gene: .
v_gene: TRBV9

CDR3nt: TGTGCCAGCAGGATTGCGGGGTCCGGAAACACCATATATTTT
CDR3aa: CASRIAGSGNTIYF
abundance: .
j_gene: TRBJ1-3
d_gene: .
v_gene: TRBV25-1

CDR3nt: TGCGCCAGCAGCCAAGCGGGACAGCCTGCAATCGGAAACACCATATATTTT
CDR3aa: CASSQAGQPAIGNTIYF
abundance: .
j_gene: TRBJ1-3
d_gene: TRBD1
v_gene: TRBV4-3

CDR3nt: TGTGCCAGCAGTATCATTTACATGCTGGGAAATGAAAAACTGTTTTTT
CDR3aa: CASSIIYMLGNEKLFF
abundance: .
j_gene: TRBJ1-4
d_gene: .
v_gene: TRBV28

CDR3nt: TGTGCCAGCAGCGTAAATGGGGGGACAGGGCCGACCTACGAGCAGTACTTC
CDR3aa: CASSVNGGTGPTYEQYF
abundance: .
j_gene: TRBJ2-7
d_gene: TRBD1
v_gene: TRBV9

CDR3nt: TGTGCCAGCTCACCACCGAAACCAACAGATACGCAGTATTTT
CDR3aa: CASSPPKPTDTQYF
abundance: .
j_gene: TRBJ2-3
d_gene: .
v_gene: TRBV18

CDR3nt: TGTGCCAGCAGCCCCGGACAGCTTATGAGGTACACCTTC
CDR3aa: CASSPGQLMRYTF
abundance: .
j_gene: TRBJ1-2
d_gene: .
v_gene: TRBV7-2

CDR3nt: TGTGCCAGCAGCTTAGCTGGGGCAACGCAGTATTTT
CDR3aa: CASSLAGATQYF
abundance: .
j_gene: TRBJ2-3
d_gene: .
v_gene: TRBV11-3

CDR3nt: TGTGCCAGCGGCGGCAGGCCCGTCGACACCATATATTTT
CDR3aa: CASGGRPVDTIYF
abundance: .
j_gene: TRBJ1-3
d_gene: .
v_gene: TRBV28

CDR3nt: TGTGCCAGCAGCACGGGGCTACCTTACGAGCAGTACTTC
CDR3aa: CASSTGLPYEQYF
abundance: .
j_gene: TRBJ2-7
d_gene: .
v_gene: TRBV11-3

CDR3nt: TGTGCCAGCAGCGTAGCTGTGTCCTCCTACGAGCAGTACTTC
CDR3aa: CASSVAVSSYEQYF
abundance: few
j_gene: TRBJ2-7
d_gene: .
v_gene: TRBV9

CDR3nt: TGTGCCAGCAGCTTAGGAGAGGGGGACAGGGGCAGCCAGCCCCAGCATTTT
CDR3aa: CASSLGEGDRGSQPQHF
abundance: .
j_gene: TRBJ1-5
d_gene: TRBD1
v_gene: TRBV7-9

CDR3nt: TGCGCCAGCAGCCCACCACAGGCTAACTATGGCTACACCTTC
CDR3aa: CASSPPQANYGYTF
abundance: .
j_gene: TRBJ1-2
d_gene: .
v_gene: TRBV5-1

CDR3nt: TGTGCCAGCAGCTTAGAACAGGGTTGGCAGCCCCAGCATTTT
CDR3aa: CASSLEQGWQPQHF
abundance: .
j_gene: TRBJ1-5
d_gene: .
v_gene: TRBV7-2